This T cell receptor beta chain derives from a study of blood T cell repertoires in COVID-19. The J segment lost 6 bases and the V segment lost 1 base, leaving 8 bases of the junction unmatched. The CDR3 extends over 16 amino acids. A single count supports this clone. Assay: immunoSEQ multiplex PCR; the TCRdb copy retains only in-frame clones and omits some. The top ten clones hold roughly 25% of a sample with 90,000 or so clones, 65% to 85% of them seen once. The material sequenced was peripheral blood. The TCR was taken from an elderly man with active or convalescent COVID-19. The V and J genes are TRBV5-3 and TRBJ1-5, with TRBD1 matching 9 bases. TRBV5-3 has ORF status, its function being uncertain. The CDR3 region is CARSLNGTGNPQPQHF. The CDR3 nucleotides read TGTGCCAGAAGCTTGAACGGGACAGGGAATCCTCAGCCCCAGCATTTT.